A single count supports the clone carrying this T cell receptor beta chain. The CDR3 runs to 15 residues. CDR1 and CDR2 (germline): LNHNV, YYDKDF (reference sequence). With V trimmed by 5 bases and J by 4 bases, 4 bases remained unmatched. Clones were read by immunoSEQ multiplex PCR, and TCRdb kept only the in-frame ones, dropping some. The sample carries around 300,000 clones, approximately 88% recorded once. The sample belongs to a study of blood T cell repertoires in COVID-19. The clonotype comes from a woman aged 40 to 55 who had recovered from COVID-19. The sequenced sample was PBMCs or T cells enriched from blood (not recorded which). This sequence joins TRBV15 and TRBJ1-4, with TRBD1 identical over 10 bases. In DNA, the CDR3 is TGTGCCACCAGCTCCTGGACAGGGGGTAATGAAAAACTGTTTTTT. It encodes CATSSWTGGNEKLFF. The variable domain in full, with the rest retrieved from reference TRBV15 and TRBJ1-4, is DAMVIQNPRYQVTQFGKPVTLSCSQTLNHNVMYWYQQKSSQAPKLLFHYYDKDFNNEADTPDNFQSRRPNTSFCFLDIRSPGLGDTAMYLCATSSWTGGNEKLFFGSGTQLSVL.